This is a list of T cell receptor beta chains from one sample in a study of a mutant IDH1 vaccine in newly diagnosed glioma. Generated by immunoSEQ multiplex PCR, the TCRdb table keeps only in-frame clones and is missing some. The sample has 85,000 to 100,000 clones; approximately 90% are singletons. The source was PBMCs, collected from a glioma patient treated with radiotherapy, temozolomide or both. The source is a woman between 50 and 59 years old with glioma. Both conserved end residues are part of each CDR3. A D gene is named only where the DNA matches it firmly. The size of a clone is reported for some rows only, either as once, few or many, or as a class for expanded clones.

size	V	J	D	CDR3	DNA
.	TRBV25-1	TRBJ2-4	.	CASSETPLNIQYF	TGTGCCAGCAGTGAGACCCCCCTTAACATTCAGTACTTC
.	TRBV6-1	TRBJ2-7	TRBD1	CASRWGYQGVYEQYF	TGTGCCAGCAGATGGGGATACCAGGGGGTCTACGAGCAGTACTTC
.	TRBV30	TRBJ1-6	TRBD1	CAWGTGLNSPLHF	TGTGCCTGGGGGACAGGCCTCAATTCACCCCTCCACTTT
.	TRBV7-3	TRBJ2-6	.	CASKGSGANVLTF	TGTGCCAGCAAGGGCTCTGGGGCCAACGTCCTGACTTTC
once	TRBV9	TRBJ1-1	.	CASSGTRLFF	TGTGCCAGCAGCGGGACCAGACTTTTCTTT
once	TRBV5-1	TRBJ2-7	.	CASSLDGAPAYEQYF	TGCGCCAGCAGCTTGGATGGCGCCCCAGCCTACGAGCAGTACTTC
.	TRBV7-2	TRBJ2-1	TRBD2	CASSSPAGSSYNEQFF	TGTGCCAGCAGCTCTCCAGCGGGGAGCTCCTACAATGAGCAGTTCTTC
.	TRBV18	TRBJ2-7	TRBD2	CASSEGLAGSSYEQYF	TGTGCCAGCTCAGAAGGACTAGCGGGAAGCTCCTACGAGCAGTACTTC
few	TRBV6-6	TRBJ1-5	TRBD1	CASRGQVSNQPQHF	TGTGCCAGCAGGGGACAGGTTAGCAATCAGCCCCAGCATTTT
.	TRBV6-1	TRBJ2-3	TRBD2	CASSVLEREGPRAQYF	TGTGCCAGCAGTGTACTCGAGCGGGAGGGCCCCCGAGCACAGTATTTT
.	TRBV27	TRBJ1-5	.	CASRSNSNQPQHF	TGTGCCAGCAGATCAAATAGCAATCAGCCCCAGCATTTT
.	TRBV14	TRBJ1-3	TRBD1	CASSPGQGALSGNTIYF	TGCGCCAGCAGCCCGGGACAGGGGGCTCTCTCTGGAAACACCATATATTTT
.	TRBV11-2	TRBJ1-5	.	CASSLVARAVQPQHF	TGTGCCAGCAGCTTAGTGGCCAGGGCGGTTCAGCCCCAGCATTTT
.	TRBV10-3	TRBJ1-3	TRBD1	CAVRQGAGNTIYF	TGTGCCGTCAGACAGGGGGCAGGAAACACCATATATTTT
.	TRBV12-5	TRBJ2-7	.	CASARYEQYF	TGTGCTAGTGCTCGTTACGAGCAGTACTTC
once	TRBV9	TRBJ2-2	TRBD1	CASRPDRGSFANTGELFF	TGTGCCAGCAGACCAGACAGGGGATCCTTCGCGAACACCGGGGAGCTGTTTTTT
.	TRBV9	TRBJ2-7	.	CASSVRDDSYEQYF	TGTGCCAGCAGCGTACGGGACGACTCCTACGAGCAGTACTTC
.	TRBV27	TRBJ2-5	.	CASRLSGMETQYF	TGTGCCAGCAGGTTATCAGGGATGGAGACCCAGTACTTC
.	TRBV7-9	TRBJ1-1	.	CASSIATGAFF	TGTGCCAGCAGCATAGCAACGGGAGCTTTCTTT